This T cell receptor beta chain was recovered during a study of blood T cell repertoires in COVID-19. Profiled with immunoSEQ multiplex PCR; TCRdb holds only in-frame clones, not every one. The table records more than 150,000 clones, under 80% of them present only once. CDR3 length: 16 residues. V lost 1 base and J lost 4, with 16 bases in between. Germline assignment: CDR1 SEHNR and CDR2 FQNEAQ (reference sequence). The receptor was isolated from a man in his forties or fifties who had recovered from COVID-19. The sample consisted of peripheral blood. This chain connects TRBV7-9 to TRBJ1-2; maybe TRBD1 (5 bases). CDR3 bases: TGTGCCAGCAGCTTAGGGGGCACTGGGTCTGGCTATGGCTACACCTTC. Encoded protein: CASSLGGTGSGYGYTF.